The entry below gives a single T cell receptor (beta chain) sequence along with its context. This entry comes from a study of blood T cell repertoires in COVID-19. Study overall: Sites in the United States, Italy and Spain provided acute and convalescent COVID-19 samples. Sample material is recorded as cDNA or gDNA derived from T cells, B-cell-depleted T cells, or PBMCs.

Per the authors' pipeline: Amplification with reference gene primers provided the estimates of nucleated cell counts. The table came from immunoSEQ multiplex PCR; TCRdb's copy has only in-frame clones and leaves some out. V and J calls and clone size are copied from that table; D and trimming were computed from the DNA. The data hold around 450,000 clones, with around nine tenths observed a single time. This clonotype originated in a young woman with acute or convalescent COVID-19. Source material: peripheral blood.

In DNA form, the CDR3 reads TGTGCCAGTAGCAACAAGGGAGGTTGGAGCACAGATACGCAGTATTTT. Translating it yields CASSNKGGWSTDTQYF. The rearrangement uses TRBV19 and TRBJ2-3; D is possibly TRBD2 (6 bases). The CDR3 covers 16 residues. Deletions cut 6 bases from V and 0 bases from J, with 16 bases between. Germline CDR1 and CDR2: LNHDA and SQIVND (reference sequence).